Each of the 23 T cell receptor beta chains below was sequenced from the same sample in a study of glioma-infiltrating T cells. Using RNA template, CDR3s of TCR alpha and beta were amplified with iRepertoire arm-PCR. Via MiXCR, TCRdb re-called the multiplex PCR reads, giving one row per CDR3 protein. The repertoire consists of around 350,000 distinct CDR3 sequences, with roughly two fifths occurring once and the leading ten covering more than 10%. Sequencing was done on a sample of glioma tissue, nonneoplastic brain tissue, or PBMCs (not recorded which). These receptor sequences come from a human donor with low-grade glioma or glioblastoma, undergoing nonglioma brain surgery, or in good health (not recorded which).

Details on this clonotype: This sequence may be a read error, since a much larger clone differs from it by one base. The J gene is TRBJ2-3, the V gene TRBV4-2, with D uncertain. Trimming left V 1 base short and J 6 bases short, with 11 bases between. This CDR3 contains 14 residues. Per the germline V gene, CDR1 is LGHNA and CDR2 is YNFKEQ. The CDR3 sequence: CASSQGSIEDTQYF. CDR3 in DNA: TGTGCCAGCAGCCAAGGTAGTATCGAGGATACGCAGTATTTT.

The sample holds a few counts of this clonotype. A clone one base away is much larger, so this may be a read error. The V call is TRBV6-5, the J call TRBJ1-1; D perhaps matches TRBD1 (5 bases). Germline-derived CDR1 and CDR2 are MNHEY and SVGAGI. This CDR3 is 12 amino acids long. The CDR3 DNA sequence: TGTGCCAGCGGTTATTACAGGACTGAAGCTTTCTTT. Translation gives CASGYYRTEAFF.

As regards this clonotype: A much larger clone sits a single nucleotide away, making a read error possible. The chain recombines TRBV7-2 with TRBJ2-3; D ambiguous. Germline V lookup: CDR1 SGHTA, CDR2 FQGNSA. The CDR3 has 14 amino acids. The CDR3: CASSLVGGADTKYF. The CDR3, as DNA: TGTGCCAGCAGCTTAGTGGGTGGCGCAGATACGAAGTATTTT. The full variable domain, its missing parts supplied by reference TRBV7-2 and TRBJ2-3, is GAGVSQSPSNKVTEKGKDVELRCDPISGHTALYWYRQSLGQGLEFLIYFQGNSAPDKSGLPSDRFSAERTGGSVSTLTIQRTQQEDSAVYLCASSLVGGADTKYFGPGTRLTVL.

As for this clonotype: Since a much larger clone is just one base distant, this may be a read error. The rearrangement uses TRBV6-2 or TRBV6-3 and TRBJ1-2; D gene uncertain. Between the trimmed V and J ends, which lost 3 bases and 10 bases, there was a span of 15 bases. Germline V lookup: CDR1 MNHEY, CDR2 SVGEGT. The CDR3 extends over 13 amino acids. In DNA, the CDR3 is TGTGCCAGCAGTTATGGTGCATCTGGCGACTACACCTTC. Its translation is CASSYGASGDYTF.

By share, this clonotype ranks as medium-sized. This sequence joins TRBV20-1 and TRBJ2-1; D perhaps matches TRBD2 (6 bases). The CDR3 is made up of 15 amino acids. The germline V gene encodes CDR1 DFQATT and CDR2 SNEGSKA (reference sequence). With 1 base removed from V and 5 bases from J, the gap between germline ends came to 15 bases. This CDR3 reads CSARVGTEDHNEQFF. The CDR3 DNA follows: TGCAGTGCTAGAGTAGGGACTGAGGATCACAATGAGCAGTTCTTC.

The chain recombines TRBV28 with TRBJ1-1; D gene ambiguous. CDR3 length: 15 amino acids. V lost 4 bases, J lost 14 bases, and 26 bases lay in between. Germline assignment: CDR1 MDHEN and CDR2 SYDVKM. CDR3 region: CASSYSGSTWNEQFF. As DNA, the CDR3 is TGTGCCAGCAGTTATAGCGGCTCGACGTGGAATGAGCAGTTCTTT.

V and J are TRBV7-2 and TRBJ2-1; maybe TRBD1 (6 bases). The CDR3 runs 13 residues. Per germline, CDR1 SGHTA and CDR2 FQGNSA. Trimming stripped 1 base from V and 8 bases from J, with 9 bases between. The chain's CDR3 is CASSLDRADEQFF. DNA for the CDR3: TGTGCCAGCAGCTTAGACAGGGCTGATGAGCAGTTCTTC.

Concerning this clonotype: No conserved phenylalanine or tryptophan ends this CDR3, so it is likely a read error. This chain joins TRBV6-6 and TRBJ1-2, with 7 bases aligning to TRBD1. Unmatched junction bases numbered 3, after V lost 0 bases and J lost 2 bases. The germline gives CDR1 MNHNY, CDR2 SVGAGI (reference sequence). The CDR3 totals 15 residues. The CDR3 coding sequence is TGTGCCAGCAGTTACTCTCCGACAGGGAACTATGGCTACACCTCC. This sequence encodes CASSYSPTGNYGYTS.

This clonotype was seen a handful of times. The chain joins TRBV11-1 to TRBJ1-2, with D tentatively TRBD1 (5 bases). V was cut by 5 bases and J by 2 bases, with 9 bases left in between. The CDR3 loop spans 13 amino acids. Germline lookup yields CDR1 SGHAT and CDR2 FQDESV (reference sequence). DNA of the CDR3: TGTGCCAGCAGCCGGGGACCGAACTATGGCTACACCTTC. Its protein is CASSRGPNYGYTF.

The chain joins TRBV20-1 to TRBJ2-5; D gene ambiguous. Germline V CDR1 and CDR2: DFQATT, SNEGSKA (reference sequence). Trimming pared 0 bases from V and 3 bases from J, leaving 14 bases between. The CDR3 is made up of 15 amino acids. The CDR3 bases are TGCAGTGCTAGAGACCTCAGACTCGGTAAAGAGACCCAGTACTTC. It encodes CSARDLRLGKETQYF.

The V gene is TRBV29-1, the J gene TRBJ1-2; tentative D call: TRBD1 (5 bases). V gave up 5 bases and J gave up 4 bases, with 14 bases separating them. Germline CDR1 SQVTM, CDR2 ANQGSEA. The CDR3 is made up of 13 amino acids. CDR3 sequence: CSVLSGPFYGYTF. The CDR3 bases are TGCAGCGTTCTGTCAGGGCCCTTCTATGGCTACACCTTC. Using reference TRBV29-1 and TRBJ1-2 for the parts outside the CDR3, the full variable domain is SAVISQKPSRDICQRGTSLTIQCQVDSQVTMMFWYRQQPGQSLTLIATANQGSEATYESGFVIDKFPISRPNLTFSTLTVSNMSPEDSSIYLCSVLSGPFYGYTFGSGTRLTVV.

The chain joins TRBV24-1 to TRBJ2-1; 12 bases are shared with TRBD2. The junction had 3 bases not matched to a gene; V was cut back by 6 bases and J by 7 bases. CDR1 is KGHDR and CDR2 is SFDVKD in the germline V gene. The CDR3 has 14 amino acids. CDR3 coding DNA: TGTGCCACCAGTTCACTAGCGGGAGGTAATGAGCAGTTCTTC. Its protein is CATSSLAGGNEQFF.

This clonotype was counted ten times or more. The chain recombines TRBV20-1 with TRBJ2-5; 11 nucleotides line up with TRBD2. Unmatched junction bases numbered 11, after V lost 6 bases and J lost 2 bases. Germline V CDR1 and CDR2: DFQATT, SNEGSKA (reference sequence). The CDR3 extends over 16 amino acids. The CDR3 nucleotides read TGCAGTGCAACGGGACTAGCGGAAGGGTTACAAGAGACCCAGTACTTC. This gives the protein CSATGLAEGLQETQYF.

There are many counts of this clonotype. The genes are TRBV20-1 and TRBJ1-1, with 8 bases fitting TRBD1. V was clipped by 3 bases and J by 1 base; unmatched bases: 7. Germline loops: CDR1 DFQATT, CDR2 SNEGSKA (reference sequence). The CDR3 has 15 residues. The CDR3 is CSARDREGWNTEAFF. The CDR3 DNA follows: TGCAGTGCTAGGGACAGGGAAGGTTGGAACACTGAAGCTTTCTTT.

The chain combines TRBV11-2 with TRBJ1-3; 7 bases are shared with TRBD1. The J segment lost 1 base and the V segment lost 4 bases, leaving 7 bases of the junction unmatched. The CDR3 extends over 16 amino acids. Looked up from germline, CDR1 is SGHAT and CDR2 is FQNNGV. The CDR3 spells CASSSTGTKSGNTIYF. CDR3 coding DNA: TGTGCCAGCAGCTCGACAGGGACTAAGTCTGGAAACACCATATATTTT.

V and J are TRBV7-3 and TRBJ1-2; D remains ambiguous. This CDR3 contains 13 residues. Germline V gene data show CDR1 as SGHTA and CDR2 as FQGTGA. With 5 bases removed from V and 0 bases from J, the gap between germline ends came to 7 bases. CDR3 nucleotide sequence: TGTGCCAGCAGCCCGGAGGCTAACTATGGCTACACCTTC. As protein: CASSPEANYGYTF.

The V call is TRBV6-6, the J call TRBJ2-7, with 15 bases identical to TRBD2. The CDR3 extends over 17 amino acids. V lost 3 bases and J lost 0; bases outside the gene matches: 3. Germline-derived CDR1 and CDR2 are MNHNY and SVGAGI (reference sequence). The CDR3 DNA reads as TGTGCCAGCAGTTATGGGACTAGCGGGGGGCCCTCCTACGAGCAGTACTTC. Amino acids: CASSYGTSGGPSYEQYF.

The genes are TRBV13 and TRBJ1-2; maybe TRBD1 (5 bases). V was shortened by 4 bases and J by 0 bases, with 18 bases between the two germline ends. In germline, CDR1 is PRHDT, CDR2 FYEKMQ (reference sequence). CDR3 length: 17 residues. CDR3 sequence (DNA): TGTGCCAGCAGCTCGCCCCACCGACAGATAGCTAACTATGGCTACACCTTC. It encodes CASSSPHRQIANYGYTF.

This clonotype was counted many times. V is TRBV5-4 and J is TRBJ1-1, with D hard to call. The V and J ends lost 2 bases and 5 bases respectively, with 7 bases between them. The CDR3 has 12 amino acids. Germline V gene lookup returns CDR1 SGHNT and CDR2 YYREEE (reference sequence). This CDR3 reads CASSFRATEAFF. In DNA form, the CDR3 reads TGTGCCAGCAGCTTCCGGGCGACTGAAGCTTTCTTT.

The V call is TRBV5-4, the J call TRBJ2-1; tentative D call: TRBD1 (5 bases). V lost 2 bases and J lost 2, with 11 bases in between. Germline V gene lookup returns CDR1 SGHNT and CDR2 YYREEE (reference sequence). This CDR3 contains 15 residues. The CDR3 DNA is TGTGCCAGCAGCTTAAGCCAGGGTACCTACAATGAGCAGTTCTTC. This codes for CASSLSQGTYNEQFF.

Notes on this clonotype: A read error is possible here, since a much larger clone lies one base away. The gene calls are TRBV28 and TRBJ2-1; TRBD1 is a possible D gene (6 bases). Germline V CDR1 and CDR2: MDHEN, SYDVKM. The CDR3 sequence is 13 residues long. The CDR3 DNA follows: TGTGCCAGCTCGCCCGAGGGGGTCGATGAGCGGTTCTTC. Its translation: CASSPEGVDERFF.

Note on this clonotype: This may be a read error: a much more frequent sequence differs by one nucleotide. The chain uses TRBV28 and TRBJ2-1; D possibly corresponds to TRBD2 (5 bases). From germline, CDR1 is MDHEN and CDR2 SYDVKM. V lost 2 bases to trimming and J lost 3 bases, with 11 bases between them. The CDR3 consists of 15 residues. DNA of the CDR3: TGTGCCAGCAGTTTAGAAGCGGACCACTACAATGAGCAGTTCTTC. This translates into CASSLEADHYNEQFF.

In the case of this clonotype: An end of the junction does not agree with germline; a read error may underlie this. The gene calls are TRBV10-3 and TRBJ1-3; 9 bases are shared with TRBD1. The CDR3 extends over 18 amino acids. The germline gives CDR1 ENHRY, CDR2 SYGVKD. The CDR3 bases are TGTGCCATCAGGATTCCGGGACAGGGTATCGGCTCTGGAAACACCGTATATTTT. This translates into CAIRIPGQGIGSGNTVYF.